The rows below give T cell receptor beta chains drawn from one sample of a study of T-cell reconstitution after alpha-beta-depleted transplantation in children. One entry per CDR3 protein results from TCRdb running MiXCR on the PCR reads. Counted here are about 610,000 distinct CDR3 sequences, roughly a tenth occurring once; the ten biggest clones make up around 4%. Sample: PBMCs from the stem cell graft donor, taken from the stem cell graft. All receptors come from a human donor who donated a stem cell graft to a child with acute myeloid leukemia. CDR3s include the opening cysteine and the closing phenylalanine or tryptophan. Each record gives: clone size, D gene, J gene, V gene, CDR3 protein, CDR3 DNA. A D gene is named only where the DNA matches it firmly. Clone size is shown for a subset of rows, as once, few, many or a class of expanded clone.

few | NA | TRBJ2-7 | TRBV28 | CASVTRLPSYEQYF | TGTGCCAGCGTGACACGGCTACCCTCCTACGAGCAGTACTTC
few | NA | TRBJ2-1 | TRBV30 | CAWKGGTRDEQFF | TGTGCCTGGAAGGGCGGGACGAGGGACGAGCAGTTCTTC
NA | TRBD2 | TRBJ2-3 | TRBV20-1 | CSLSGEGRTDTQYF | TGCAGTCTCAGCGGGGAGGGCCGCACAGATACGCAGTATTTT
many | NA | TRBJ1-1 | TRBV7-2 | CASSLSWTVSTRGGTEAFF | TGTGCCAGCAGCTTATCTTGGACAGTGTCTACGAGGGGTGGCACTGAAGCTTTCTTT
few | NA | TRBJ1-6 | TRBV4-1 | CASSPELVSPLHF | TGCGCCAGCAGCCCTGAATTGGTTTCACCCCTCCACTTT
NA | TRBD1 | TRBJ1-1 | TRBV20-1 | CSAPGGSGTEAFF | TGCAGTGCTCCAGGGGGTTCCGGCACTGAAGCTTTCTTT
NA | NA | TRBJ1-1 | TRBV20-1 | CSASYGQREAFF | TGCAGTGCTAGTTATGGACAGCGTGAAGCTTTCTTT
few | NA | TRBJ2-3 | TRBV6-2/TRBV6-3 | CASRTAKKQSYDTQYF | TGTGCCAGCAGAACCGCAAAAAAACAAAGTTACGATACGCAGTATTTT
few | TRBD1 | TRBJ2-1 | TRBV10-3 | CAISRDREKNEQFF | TGTGCCATCAGCCGGGACAGGGAGAAGAATGAGCAGTTCTTC
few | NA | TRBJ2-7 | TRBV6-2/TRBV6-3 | CANHGMAVPYEQYF | TGTGCCAACCACGGGATGGCAGTTCCCTACGAGCAGTACTTC
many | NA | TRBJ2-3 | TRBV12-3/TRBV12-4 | CASSQPWDTQYF | TGTGCCAGCAGTCAACCATGGGATACGCAGTATTTT
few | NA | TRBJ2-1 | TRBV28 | CASSSGYRGEQFF | TGTGCCAGCAGTTCGGGCTACCGAGGTGAGCAGTTCTTC
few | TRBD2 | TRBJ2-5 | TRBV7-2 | CASKLGEGLSETQYF | TGTGCCAGCAAATTGGGGGAGGGCCTTTCGGAGACCCAGTACTTC
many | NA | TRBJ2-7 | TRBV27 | CASSLSSGEQYF | TGTGCCAGCAGTTTATCTTCGGGCGAGCAGTACTTC
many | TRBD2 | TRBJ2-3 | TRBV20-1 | CSAAGTSGDTQYF | TGCAGTGCGGCCGGGACTAGCGGAGATACGCAGTATTTT
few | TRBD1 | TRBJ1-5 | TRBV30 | CAWSRGQGSQPQHF | TGTGCCTGGAGTCGGGGACAGGGATCTCAGCCCCAGCATTTT
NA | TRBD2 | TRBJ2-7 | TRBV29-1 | CSVEDRLAGIYEQYF | TGCAGCGTTGAAGACCGACTAGCGGGGATTTACGAGCAGTACTTC
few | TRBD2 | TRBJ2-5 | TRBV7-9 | CASSLLAGGGETQYF | TGTGCCAGCAGCTTGCTCGCGGGAGGAGGAGAGACCCAGTACTTC
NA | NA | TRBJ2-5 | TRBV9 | CASSVATGATQETQYF | TGTGCCAGCAGCGTAGCTACGGGGGCAACCCAAGAGACCCAGTACTTC
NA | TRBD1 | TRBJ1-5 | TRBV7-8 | CASSPWDRGRNQPQHF | TGTGCCAGCAGCCCCTGGGACAGGGGGCGGAATCAGCCCCAGCATTTT
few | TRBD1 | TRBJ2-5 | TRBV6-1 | CASSETTGASQETQYF | TGTGCCAGCAGTGAAACGACAGGGGCCAGCCAAGAGACCCAGTACTTC
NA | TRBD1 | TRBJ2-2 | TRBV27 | CASSRITGGDTGELFF | TGTGCCAGCAGTAGAATTACAGGGGGAGACACCGGGGAGCTGTTTTTT
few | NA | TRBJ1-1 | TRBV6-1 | CASRLSYLGTEAFF | TGTGCCAGCAGACTAAGTTATCTGGGCACTGAAGCTTTCTTT
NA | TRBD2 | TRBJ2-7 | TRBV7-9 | CASSPRVAGGSYEQYF | TGTGCCAGCAGTCCCCGGGTAGCGGGAGGCTCCTACGAGCAGTACTTC
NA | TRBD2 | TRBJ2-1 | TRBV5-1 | CASSLDPGGINEQFF | TGCGCCAGCAGCTTGGACCCGGGAGGGATAAATGAGCAGTTCTTC
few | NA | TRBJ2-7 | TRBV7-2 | CASSSRRGSYEQYF | TGTGCCAGCAGCTCCCGCAGGGGAAGCTACGAGCAGTACTTC
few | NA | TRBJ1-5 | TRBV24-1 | CATSDRPKSGYGNQPQHF | TGTGCCACCAGTGATCGTCCGAAGTCAGGGTACGGCAATCAGCCCCAGCATTTT
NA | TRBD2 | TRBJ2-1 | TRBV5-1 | CASSSAGTSLNEQFF | TGCGCCAGCAGCTCTGCCGGGACTAGCCTGAATGAGCAGTTCTTC
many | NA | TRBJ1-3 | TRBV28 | CASSPGRNTIYF | TGTGCCAGCAGCCCCGGCCGAAACACCATATATTTT
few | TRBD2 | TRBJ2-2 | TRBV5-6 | CASSQAGLAGAATGELFF | TGTGCCAGCAGCCAGGCGGGGCTAGCGGGAGCGGCCACCGGGGAGCTGTTTTTT
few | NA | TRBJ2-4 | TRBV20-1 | CSARDDVKNIQYF | TGCAGTGCTAGGGACGACGTCAAAAACATTCAGTACTTC
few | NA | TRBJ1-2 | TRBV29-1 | CSVVLVTDYGYTF | TGCAGCGTTGTGCTTGTGACAGACTATGGCTACACCTTC
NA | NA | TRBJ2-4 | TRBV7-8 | CASTLATWNIQYF | TGTGCCAGCACCCTCGCCACGTGGAACATTCAGTACTTC
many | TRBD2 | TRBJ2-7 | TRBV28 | CASILTSGSYEQYF | TGTGCCAGCATTCTGACTAGCGGGTCCTACGAGCAGTACTTC
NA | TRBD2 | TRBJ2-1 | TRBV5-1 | CASSPLGLAGGVYNEQFF | TGCGCCAGCAGCCCCCTGGGACTAGCGGGAGGGGTGTACAATGAGCAGTTCTTC
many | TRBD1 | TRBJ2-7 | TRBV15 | CATSRGDRAYEQYF | TGTGCCACCAGCAGAGGGGACAGGGCCTACGAGCAGTACTTC
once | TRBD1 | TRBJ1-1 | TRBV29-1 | CSVHRGRGTEAFF | TGCAGCGTGCACAGGGGTCGCGGCACTGAAGCTTTCTTT
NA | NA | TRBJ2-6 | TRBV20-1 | CSARDALGPSGANVLTF | TGCAGTGCTAGAGATGCCCTAGGCCCTTCTGGGGCCAACGTCCTGACTTTC
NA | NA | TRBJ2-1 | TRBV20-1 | CSVPEGYNEQFF | TGCAGTGTACCTGAAGGGTACAATGAGCAGTTCTTC
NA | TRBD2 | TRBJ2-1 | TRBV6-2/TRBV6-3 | CASSFIPGLALSSYNEQFF | TGTGCCAGCAGTTTCATTCCGGGACTAGCTCTGAGCTCCTACAATGAGCAGTTCTTC
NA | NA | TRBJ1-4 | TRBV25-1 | CASSDAGYGGRKLFF | TGTGCCAGCAGTGATGCCGGGTACGGGGGACGAAAACTGTTTTTT
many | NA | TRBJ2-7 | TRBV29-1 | CSVIPGPEYEQYF | TGCAGCGTTATACCGGGACCGGAATACGAGCAGTACTTC
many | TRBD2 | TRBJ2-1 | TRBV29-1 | CSVTVASGTYNEQFF | TGCAGCGTTACGGTGGCTAGCGGGACCTACAATGAGCAGTTCTTC
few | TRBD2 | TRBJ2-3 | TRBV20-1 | CSAWPGRTTDTQYF | TGCAGTGCTTGGCCCGGGAGGACTACAGATACGCAGTATTTT
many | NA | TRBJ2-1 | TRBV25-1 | CASSESLPGDGEQFF | TGTGCCAGCAGTGAATCCCTTCCGGGTGATGGCGAGCAGTTCTTC
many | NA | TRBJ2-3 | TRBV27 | CASSLMQGRSTDTQYF | TGTGCCAGCAGTTTAATGCAGGGGCGATCCACAGATACGCAGTATTTT
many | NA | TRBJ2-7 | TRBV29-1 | CSVGSKSEEQYF | TGCAGCGTGGGGTCCAAGTCTGAGGAGCAGTACTTC
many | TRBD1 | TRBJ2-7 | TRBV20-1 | CSAVPGTGGNEQYF | TGCAGTGCTGTTCCCGGGACAGGGGGCAACGAGCAGTACTTC
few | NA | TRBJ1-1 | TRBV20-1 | CCAREGRGGMNTEAFF | TGCTGTGCTAGAGAGGGGCGAGGGGGGATGAACACTGAAGCTTTCTTT
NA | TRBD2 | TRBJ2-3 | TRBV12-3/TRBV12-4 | CASSFASGSSVTDTQYF | TGTGCCAGCAGTTTTGCTAGCGGGAGTTCTGTCACAGATACGCAGTATTTT
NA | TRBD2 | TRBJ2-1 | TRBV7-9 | CASSSEVSEDYGGAFF | TGTGCCAGCAGCTCAGAGGTCTCCGAGGACTACGGGGGGGCGTTCTTC
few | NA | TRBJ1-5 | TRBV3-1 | CASSVSPVGDQPQHF | TGTGCCAGCAGCGTATCGCCCGTGGGTGATCAGCCCCAGCATTTT
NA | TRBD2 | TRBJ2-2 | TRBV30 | CAWSVRRTSGRTGELFF | TGTGCCTGGAGTGTTAGACGGACTAGCGGGAGGACCGGGGAGCTGTTTTTT